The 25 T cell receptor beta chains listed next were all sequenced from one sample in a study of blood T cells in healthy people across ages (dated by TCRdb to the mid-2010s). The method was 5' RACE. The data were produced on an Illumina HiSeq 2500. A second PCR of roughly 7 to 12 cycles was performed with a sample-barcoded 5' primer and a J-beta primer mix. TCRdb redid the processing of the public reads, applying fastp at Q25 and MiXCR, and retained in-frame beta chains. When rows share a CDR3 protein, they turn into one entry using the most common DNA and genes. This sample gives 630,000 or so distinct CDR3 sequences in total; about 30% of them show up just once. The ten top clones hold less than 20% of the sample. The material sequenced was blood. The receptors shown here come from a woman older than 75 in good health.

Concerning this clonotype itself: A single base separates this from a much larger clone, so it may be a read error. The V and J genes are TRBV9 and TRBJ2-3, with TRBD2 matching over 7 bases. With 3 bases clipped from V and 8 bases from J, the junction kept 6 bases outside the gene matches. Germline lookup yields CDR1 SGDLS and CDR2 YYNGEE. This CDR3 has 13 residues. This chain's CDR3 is CASSEGLVGTQYF. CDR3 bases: TGTGCCAGCAGCGAAGGACTAGTTGGTACGCAGTATTTT. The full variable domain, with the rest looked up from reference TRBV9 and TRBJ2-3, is DSGVTQTPKHLITATGQRVTLRCSPRSGDLSVYWYQQSLDQGLQFLIQYYNGEERAKGNILERFSAQQFPDLHSELNLSSLELGDSALYFCASSEGLVGTQYFGPGTRLTVL.

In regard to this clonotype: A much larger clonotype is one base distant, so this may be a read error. CDR3 nucleotides: TGTGCCAGCAGCTTAACAGAGGGATTCGGTGCGCAGTATTTT. It codes for CASSLTEGFGAQYF. The chain carries TRBV7-3 and TRBJ2-3, with D possibly matching TRBD2 (5 bases). This CDR3 region has 14 residues. Germline V gene lookup returns CDR1 SGHTA and CDR2 FQGTGA. The V end lost 0 bases, the J end lost 10 bases, and 14 bases lay between the germline ends. Using reference TRBV7-3 and TRBJ2-3 for the parts outside the CDR3, the full variable domain is GAGVSQTPSNKVTEKGKYVELRCDPISGHTALYWYRQSLGQGPEFLIYFQGTGAADDSGLPNDRFFAVRPEGSVSTLKIQRTERGDSAVYLCASSLTEGFGAQYFGPGTRLTVL.

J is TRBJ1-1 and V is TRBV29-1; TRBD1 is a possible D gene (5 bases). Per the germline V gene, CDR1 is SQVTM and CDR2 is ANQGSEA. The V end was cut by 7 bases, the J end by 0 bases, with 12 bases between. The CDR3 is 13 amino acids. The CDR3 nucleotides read TGCAGCGCTACCACAGGAGTGAACACTGAAGCTTTCTTT. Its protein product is CSATTGVNTEAFF.

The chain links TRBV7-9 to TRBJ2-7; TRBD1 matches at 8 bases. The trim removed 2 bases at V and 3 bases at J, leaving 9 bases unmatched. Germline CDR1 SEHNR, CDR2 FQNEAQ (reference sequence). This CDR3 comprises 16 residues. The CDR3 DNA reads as TGTGCCAGCAGCTTAATGGGACAGGTTCGCTTCTACGAGCAGTACTTC. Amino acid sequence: CASSLMGQVRFYEQYF.

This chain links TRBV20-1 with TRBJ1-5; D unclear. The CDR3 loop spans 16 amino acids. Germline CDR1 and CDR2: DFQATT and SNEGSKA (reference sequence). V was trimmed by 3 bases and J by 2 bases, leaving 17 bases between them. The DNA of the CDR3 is TGCAGTGCTAGTCCCGATCGGGGTATCGGCAATCAGCCCCAGCATTTT. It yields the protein CSASPDRGIGNQPQHF.

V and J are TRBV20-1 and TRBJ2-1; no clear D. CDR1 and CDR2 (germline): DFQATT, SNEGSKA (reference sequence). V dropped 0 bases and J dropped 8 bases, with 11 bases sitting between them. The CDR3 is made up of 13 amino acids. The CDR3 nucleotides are TGCAGTGCTAGAGATGTGATAATCCATGAGCAGTTCTTC. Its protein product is CSARDVIIHEQFF.

DNA for the CDR3: TGTGCCAGCAACTCGGACAGGGGGGATTTGTACGGCTACACCTTC. Its protein product is CASNSDRGDLYGYTF. The V call is TRBV5-6, the J call TRBJ1-2; TRBD1 agrees at 10 bases. CDR1 SGHDT and CDR2 YYEEEE come from the germline V gene. The CDR3 is made up of 15 amino acids. J was trimmed by 8 bases and V by 6 bases; bases with no gene match: 13.

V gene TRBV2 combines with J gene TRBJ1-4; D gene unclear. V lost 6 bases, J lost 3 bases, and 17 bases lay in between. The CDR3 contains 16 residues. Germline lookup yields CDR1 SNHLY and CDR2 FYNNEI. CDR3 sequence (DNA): TGTGCCAGCAGGCAGGACCTCGGGTTACCTAATGAAAAACTGTTTTTT. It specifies CASRQDLGLPNEKLFF.

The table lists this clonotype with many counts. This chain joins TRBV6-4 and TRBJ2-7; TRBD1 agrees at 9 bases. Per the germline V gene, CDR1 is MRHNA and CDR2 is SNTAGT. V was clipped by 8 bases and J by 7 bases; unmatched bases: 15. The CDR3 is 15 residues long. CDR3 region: CASATTGGSLVEQYF. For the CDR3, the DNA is TGTGCCAGCGCAACGACAGGGGGTTCACTGGTTGAGCAGTACTTC.

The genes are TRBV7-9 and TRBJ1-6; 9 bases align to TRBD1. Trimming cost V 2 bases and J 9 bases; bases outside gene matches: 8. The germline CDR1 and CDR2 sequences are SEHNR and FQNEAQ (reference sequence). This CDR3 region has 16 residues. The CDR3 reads CASSLHDRGARSPLHF. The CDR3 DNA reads TGTGCCAGCAGCTTACACGACAGGGGGGCTCGTTCACCCCTCCACTTT.

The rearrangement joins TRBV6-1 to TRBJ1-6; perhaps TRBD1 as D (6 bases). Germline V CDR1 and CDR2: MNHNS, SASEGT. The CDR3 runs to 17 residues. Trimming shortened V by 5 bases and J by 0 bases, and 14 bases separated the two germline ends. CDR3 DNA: TGTGCCAGCAGTCCAAGAGGACAGAGCTCCTATAATTCACCCCTCCACTTT. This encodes CASSPRGQSSYNSPLHF.

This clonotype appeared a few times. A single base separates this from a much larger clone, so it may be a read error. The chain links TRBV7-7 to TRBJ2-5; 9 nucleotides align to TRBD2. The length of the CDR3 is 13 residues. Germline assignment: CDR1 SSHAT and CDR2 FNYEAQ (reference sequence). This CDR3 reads CASSNPAGGEQYF. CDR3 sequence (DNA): TGTGCTAGCAGCAACCCCGCGGGAGGGGAGCAGTACTTC. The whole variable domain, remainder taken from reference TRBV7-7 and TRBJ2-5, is GAGVSQSPRYKVTKRGQDVTLRCDPISSHATLYWYQQALGQGPEFLTYFNYEAQPDKSGLPSDRFSAERPEGSISTLTIQRTEQRDSAMYRCASSNPAGGEQYFGPGTRLLVL.

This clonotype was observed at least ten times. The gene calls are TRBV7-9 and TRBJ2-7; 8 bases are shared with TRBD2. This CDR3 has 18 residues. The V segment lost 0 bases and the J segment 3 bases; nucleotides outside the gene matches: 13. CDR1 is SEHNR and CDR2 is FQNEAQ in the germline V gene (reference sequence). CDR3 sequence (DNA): TGTGCCAGCAGCTTAGCGCTACGTCCCAGCGGGGGAGTCTACGAGCAGTACTTC. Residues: CASSLALRPSGGVYEQYF.

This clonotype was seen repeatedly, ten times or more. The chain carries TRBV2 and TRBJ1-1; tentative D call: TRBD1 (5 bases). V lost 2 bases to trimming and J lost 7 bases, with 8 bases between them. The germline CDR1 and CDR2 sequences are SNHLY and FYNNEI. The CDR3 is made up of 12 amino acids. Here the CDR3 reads CASSEQGFEAFF. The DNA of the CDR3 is TGTGCCAGCAGTGAACAGGGATTTGAAGCTTTCTTT. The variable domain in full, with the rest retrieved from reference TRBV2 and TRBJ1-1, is EPEVTQTPSHQVTQMGQEVILRCVPISNHLYFYWYRQILGQKVEFLVSFYNNEISEKSEIFDDQFSVERPDGSNFTLKIRSTKLEDSAMYFCASSEQGFEAFFGQGTRLTVV.

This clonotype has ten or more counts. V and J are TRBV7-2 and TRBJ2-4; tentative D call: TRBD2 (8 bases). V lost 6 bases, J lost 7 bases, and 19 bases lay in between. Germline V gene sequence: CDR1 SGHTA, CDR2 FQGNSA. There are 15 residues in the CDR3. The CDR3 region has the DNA TGTGCCAGCAGATCCAGCGGGGGCAGGGGGAACATTCAGTACTTC. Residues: CASRSSGGRGNIQYF.

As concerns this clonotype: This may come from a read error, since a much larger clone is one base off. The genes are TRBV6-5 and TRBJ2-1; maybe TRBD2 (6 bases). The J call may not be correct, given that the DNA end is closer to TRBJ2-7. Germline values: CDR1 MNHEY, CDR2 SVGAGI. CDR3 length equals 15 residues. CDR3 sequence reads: CASSYDSGSYNEQYF. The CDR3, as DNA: TGTGCCAGCAGTTATGATAGCGGAAGCTACAATGAGCAGTACTTC.

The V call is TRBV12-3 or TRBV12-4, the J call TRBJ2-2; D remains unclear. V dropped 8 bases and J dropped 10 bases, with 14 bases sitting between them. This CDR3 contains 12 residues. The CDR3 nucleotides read TGTGCCAGCGCCCGGCGACCTTCGGAGCTGTTTTTT. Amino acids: CASARRPSELFF.

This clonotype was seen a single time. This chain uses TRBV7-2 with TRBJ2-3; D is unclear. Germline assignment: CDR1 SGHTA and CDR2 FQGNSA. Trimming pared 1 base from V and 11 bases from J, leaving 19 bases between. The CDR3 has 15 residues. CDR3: CASSLGPARSYEQYF. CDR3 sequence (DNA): TGTGCCAGCAGCTTAGGGCCCGCCAGGTCCTACGAGCAGTATTTT.

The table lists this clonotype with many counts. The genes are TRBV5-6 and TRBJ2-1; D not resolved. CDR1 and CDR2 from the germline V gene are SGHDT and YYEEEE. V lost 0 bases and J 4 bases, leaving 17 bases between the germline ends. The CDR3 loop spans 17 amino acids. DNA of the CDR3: TGTGCCAGCAGCTTGGGGGTAGGAGACTCTCGTTACAATGAGCAGTTCTTC. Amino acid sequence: CASSLGVGDSRYNEQFF.

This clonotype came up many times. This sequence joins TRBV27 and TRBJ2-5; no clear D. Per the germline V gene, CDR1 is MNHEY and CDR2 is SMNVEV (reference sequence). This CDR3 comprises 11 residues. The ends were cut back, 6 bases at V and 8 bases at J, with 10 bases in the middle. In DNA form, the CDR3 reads TGTGCCAGCAGACGGGCCCACACCCAGTACTTC. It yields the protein CASRRAHTQYF.

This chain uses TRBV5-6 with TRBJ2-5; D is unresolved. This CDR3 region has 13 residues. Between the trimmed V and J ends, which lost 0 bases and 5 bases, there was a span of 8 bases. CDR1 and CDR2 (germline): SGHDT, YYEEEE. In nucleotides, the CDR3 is TGTGCCAGCAGCTTGGGGGCCGCGGAGACCCAGTACTTC. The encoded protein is CASSLGAAETQYF.

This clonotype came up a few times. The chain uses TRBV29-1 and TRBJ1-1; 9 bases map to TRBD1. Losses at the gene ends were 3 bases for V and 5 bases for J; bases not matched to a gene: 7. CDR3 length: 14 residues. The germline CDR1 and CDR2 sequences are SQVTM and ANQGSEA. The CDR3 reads CSVEIDRGGTEAFF. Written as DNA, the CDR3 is TGCAGCGTTGAGATAGACAGGGGGGGGACTGAAGCTTTCTTT. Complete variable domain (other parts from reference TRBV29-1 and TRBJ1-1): SAVISQKPSRDICQRGTSLTIQCQVDSQVTMMFWYRQQPGQSLTLIATANQGSEATYESGFVIDKFPISRPNLTFSTLTVSNMSPEDSSIYLCSVEIDRGGTEAFFGQGTRLTVV.

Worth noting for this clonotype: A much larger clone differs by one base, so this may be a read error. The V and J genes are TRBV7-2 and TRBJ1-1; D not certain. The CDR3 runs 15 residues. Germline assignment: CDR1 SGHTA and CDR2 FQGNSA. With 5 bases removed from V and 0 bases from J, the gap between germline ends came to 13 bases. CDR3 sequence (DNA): TGTACCAGCAGCGGATCGGGTTGGATGAACACTGAAGCTTTCTTT. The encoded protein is CTSSGSGWMNTEAFF.

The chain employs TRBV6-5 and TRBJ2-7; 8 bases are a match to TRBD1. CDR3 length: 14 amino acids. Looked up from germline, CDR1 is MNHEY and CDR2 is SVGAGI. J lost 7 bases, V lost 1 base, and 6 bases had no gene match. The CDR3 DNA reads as TGTGCCAGCAGTTACTTGAGGACAGGGCCTGAGCAGTACGTC. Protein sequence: CASSYLRTGPEQYV.

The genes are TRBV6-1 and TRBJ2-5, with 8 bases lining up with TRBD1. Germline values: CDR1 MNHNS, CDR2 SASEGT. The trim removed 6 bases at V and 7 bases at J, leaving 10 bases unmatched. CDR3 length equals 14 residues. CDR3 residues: CASRGTGLSGTQYF. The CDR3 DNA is TGTGCCAGCAGAGGGACAGGCCTTTCAGGGACCCAGTACTTC.